Listed here is a single TCR beta chain. Study members were between about 18 and 89 years old and lived in 24 US regions. The sample comes from a study of blood T cell repertoires in COVID-19. In the study overall: COVID-19 samples, acute and convalescent, were from the United States, Italy and Spain. PBMCs, B-cell-depleted T cells, or T cells were the source of the cDNA or gDNA that made up the material.

Profiled with immunoSEQ multiplex PCR; TCRdb holds only in-frame clones, not every one. The repertoire holds around 200,000 clones, approximately 90% seen once, with 1.2% in the top ten. Source material: PBMCs or T cells enriched from blood (not recorded which). The origin of this receptor is a man aged 25-40 years who had recovered from COVID-19.

The CDR3 region has the DNA TGTGCCAGCAGTGTCAGGCAGGGGGTAGTTGAAAAACTGTTTTTT. Translating gives CASSVRQGVVEKLFF. The chain couples TRBV2 to TRBJ1-4, with TRBD1 matching 7 bases. V lost 4 bases to trimming and J lost 7 bases; unmatched junction nucleotides: 9. This CDR3 is built from 15 residues. The germline CDR1 and CDR2 sequences are SNHLY and FYNNEI.